This T cell receptor beta chain was recovered during a study of CD8+CD57+ T cells in acquired aplastic anemia (dated by TCRdb to the late 2010s). For the wider study: Extracted DNA from sorted CD4+ and CD8+ cells averaged approximately 3 ug, ranging from about 0.19 to 30 ug. Here is what the overall study found, with its caveats: Twenty-nine CD8+ CDR3 sequences were found in both patients and controls but appeared to be highly expressed in patients and within the immunodominant clones of the patients. Patients and healthy controls showed no significant difference in CD8+ Simpson's diversity (P=0.060).

Regarding this clonotype: Its cognate antigen has yet to be identified. No much larger clone is present one base from it, and per-base qualities are unavailable.

The study deep-sequenced TCR repertoires of sorted CD4+ and CD8+ blood T cells from severe aplastic anemia patients and healthy subjects. Ficoll-Paque density gradient centrifugation was used to isolate peripheral blood mononuclear cells. Before DNA extraction, CD4+ and CD8+ T cells were sorted with FACS or magnetic beads. Genomic DNA served as template for TCR beta VDJ combination and CDR3 sequence profiling. An Illumina HiSeq 2000 was used for TCR repertoire sequencing. The original pipeline was this. Repertoire assessment relied on Simpson's diversity index, CDR3 size and DJ length profiles, and TRBV/TRBJ rearrangement plots. The most abundant DNA sequence in the deep sequencing data was defined as the immunodominant clone. CDR3 amino acid sequences were checked for sharing between subjects and were compared against published repertoires and the VDJdb database. TCRdb reanalyzed the raw reads on its own, using fastp at Q25 for trimming and MiXCR for clone calling, and kept in-frame beta chains. Each CDR3 protein appears once, grouped with its most common genes and DNA. Here the V and J calls rest on TCRdb's processing, not on the authors' analysis. A total of about 190,000 distinct CDR3 sequences appear in this sample, about three fifths of them only once. The ten biggest clones cover 46% of the sample.

Cut back by 7 bases and 0 bases, the V and J ends lie 19 bases apart. The germline V gene encodes CDR1 LNHDA and CDR2 SQIVND (reference sequence). The CDR3, cysteine through phenylalanine, is 17 amino acids long. This entry keeps only the CDR3 DNA: 51 bases, framed from base 1. The chain links TRBV19 with TRBJ1-5; the D gene cannot be named for sure. The TCR comes from a human donor with severe aplastic anemia or a healthy control (not recorded which). Sequenced input: sorted CD4+, CD8+, or CD8+CD57+ T cells (not recorded which) from PBMCs. The CDR3 region reads CASTEDQVPYSNQPQHF. The nucleotides read TGTGCCAGTACAGAGGATCAGGTCCCCTATAGCAATCAGCCCCAGCATTTT.